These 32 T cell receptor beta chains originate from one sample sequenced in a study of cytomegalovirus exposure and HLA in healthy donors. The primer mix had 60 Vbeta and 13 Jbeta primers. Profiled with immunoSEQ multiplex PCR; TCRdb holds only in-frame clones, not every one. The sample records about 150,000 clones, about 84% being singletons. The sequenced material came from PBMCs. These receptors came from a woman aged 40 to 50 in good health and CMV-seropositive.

CDR3 region: CASSSNREETQYF. DNA for the CDR3: TGTGCCAGCAGCTCTAACAGGGAAGAGACCCAGTACTTC. The chain combines TRBV5-4 with TRBJ2-5, with D possibly matching TRBD1 (6 bases). The germline V gene encodes CDR1 SGHNT and CDR2 YYREEE (reference sequence). V lost 3 bases and J 3 bases, leaving 9 bases between the germline ends. The CDR3 has 13 amino acids.

The CDR3 nucleotides read TGCGCCAGCAGCTTGGTTCGGGGGACGGGGACCCAGTACTTC. Protein product: CASSLVRGTGTQYF. The V gene is TRBV5-1, the J gene TRBJ2-5, with TRBD2 as a possible D gene (6 bases). The CDR3 contains 14 residues. The germline V and J ends were trimmed by 0 bases and 7 bases, with 13 bases remaining between them. The germline V gene encodes CDR1 SGHRS and CDR2 YFSETQ.

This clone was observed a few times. The CDR3 loop reads CASSWAGYEQYF. CDR3 DNA: TGTGCCAGCAGCTGGGCCGGCTACGAGCAGTACTTC. V is TRBV5-8 and J is TRBJ2-7; no firm D call. The CDR3 extends over 12 amino acids. CDR1 is SGHTS, CDR2 YDEGEE, per germline. V dropped 3 bases and J dropped 3 bases, with 7 bases sitting between them.

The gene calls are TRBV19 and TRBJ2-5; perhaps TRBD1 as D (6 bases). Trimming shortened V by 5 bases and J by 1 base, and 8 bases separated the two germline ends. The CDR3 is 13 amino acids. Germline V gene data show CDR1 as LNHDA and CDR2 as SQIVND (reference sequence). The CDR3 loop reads CASSAGVQETQYF. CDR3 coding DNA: TGTGCCAGTAGTGCAGGGGTCCAAGAGACCCAGTACTTC.

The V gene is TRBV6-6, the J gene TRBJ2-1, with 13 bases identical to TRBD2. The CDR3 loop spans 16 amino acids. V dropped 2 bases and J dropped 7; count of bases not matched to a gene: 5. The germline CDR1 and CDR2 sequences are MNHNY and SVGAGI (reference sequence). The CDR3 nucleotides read TGTGCCAGCAGTTACCGGGGACTAGCGGGGATTAATGAGCAGTTCTTC. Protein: CASSYRGLAGINEQFF.

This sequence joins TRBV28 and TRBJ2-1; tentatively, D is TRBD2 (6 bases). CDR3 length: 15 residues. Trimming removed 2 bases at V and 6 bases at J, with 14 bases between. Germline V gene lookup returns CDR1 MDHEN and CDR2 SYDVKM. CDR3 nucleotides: TGTGCCAGCAGTTTAATTCTGGAGGGGTTCAATGAGCAGTTCTTC. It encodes CASSLILEGFNEQFF.

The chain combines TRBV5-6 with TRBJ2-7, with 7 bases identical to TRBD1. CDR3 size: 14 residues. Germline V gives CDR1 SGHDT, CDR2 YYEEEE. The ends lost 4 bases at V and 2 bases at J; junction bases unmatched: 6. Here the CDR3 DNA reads TGTGCCAGCAGCGTGGGTCAGGGGGCCTACGAGCAGTACTTC. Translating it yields CASSVGQGAYEQYF.

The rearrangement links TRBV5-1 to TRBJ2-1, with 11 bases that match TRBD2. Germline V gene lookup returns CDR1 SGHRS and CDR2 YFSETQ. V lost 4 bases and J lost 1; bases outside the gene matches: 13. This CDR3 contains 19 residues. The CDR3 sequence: CASSRQLAGVAQSYNEQFF. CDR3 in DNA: TGCGCCAGCAGCCGCCAACTAGCGGGAGTGGCCCAATCCTACAATGAGCAGTTCTTC. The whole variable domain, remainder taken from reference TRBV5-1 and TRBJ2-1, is KAGVTQTPRYLIKTRGQQVTLSCSPISGHRSVSWYQQTPGQGLQFLFEYFSETQRNKGNFPGRFSGRQFSNSRSEMNVSTLELGDSALYLCASSRQLAGVAQSYNEQFFGPGTRLTVL.

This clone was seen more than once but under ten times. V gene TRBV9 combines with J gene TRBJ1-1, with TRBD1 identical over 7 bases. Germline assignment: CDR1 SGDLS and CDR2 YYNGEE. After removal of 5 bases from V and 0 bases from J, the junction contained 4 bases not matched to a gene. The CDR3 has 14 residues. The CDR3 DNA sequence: TGTGCCAGCAGGGCAGGGGGGATGAACACTGAAGCTTTCTTT. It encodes CASRAGGMNTEAFF. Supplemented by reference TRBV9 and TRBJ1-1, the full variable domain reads DSGVTQTPKHLITATGQRVTLRCSPRSGDLSVYWYQQSLDQGLQFLIQYYNGEERAKGNILERFSAQQFPDLHSELNLSSLELGDSALYFCASRAGGMNTEAFFGQGTRLTVV.

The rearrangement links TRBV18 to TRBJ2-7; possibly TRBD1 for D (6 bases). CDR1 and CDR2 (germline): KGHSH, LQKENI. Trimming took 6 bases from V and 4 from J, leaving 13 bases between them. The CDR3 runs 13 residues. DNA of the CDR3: TGTGCCAGCTCGGGGGCAGGGCAATACGAGCAGTACTTC. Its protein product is CASSGAGQYEQYF.

The DNA of the CDR3 is TGCGCCAGCAGCTTCGATCCGGACAGGGGAAGCTCCTACGAGCAGTACTTC. Translation: CASSFDPDRGSSYEQYF. The genes are TRBV5-1 and TRBJ2-7; 9 nucleotides line up with TRBD1. Germline trimming cut 2 bases from V and 0 bases from J; bases unmatched to any gene: 9. CDR3 size: 17 residues. CDR1 SGHRS and CDR2 YFSETQ come from the germline V gene.

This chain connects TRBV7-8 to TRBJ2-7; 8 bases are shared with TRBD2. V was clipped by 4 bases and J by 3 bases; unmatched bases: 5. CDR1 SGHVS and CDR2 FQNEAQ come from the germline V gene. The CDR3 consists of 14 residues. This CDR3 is CASSSGLGGYEQYF. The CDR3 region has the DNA TGTGCCAGCAGCTCGGGACTAGGAGGCTACGAGCAGTACTTC. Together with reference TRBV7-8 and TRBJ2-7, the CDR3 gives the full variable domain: GAGVSQSPRYKVAKRGQDVALRCDPISGHVSLFWYQQALGQGPEFLTYFQNEAQLDKSGLPSDRFFAERPEGSVSTLKIQRTQQEDSAVYLCASSSGLGGYEQYFGPGTRLTVT.

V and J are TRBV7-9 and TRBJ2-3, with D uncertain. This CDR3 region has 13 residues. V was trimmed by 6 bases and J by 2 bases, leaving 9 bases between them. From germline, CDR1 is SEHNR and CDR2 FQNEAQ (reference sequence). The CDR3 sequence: CASSPSVTDTQYF. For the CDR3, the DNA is TGTGCCAGCAGTCCCTCCGTCACAGATACGCAGTATTTT. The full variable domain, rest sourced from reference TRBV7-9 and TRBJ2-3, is DTGVSQNPRHKITKRGQNVTFRCDPISEHNRLYWYRQTLGQGPEFLTYFQNEAQLEKSRLLSDRFSAERPKGSFSTLEIQRTEQGDSAMYLCASSPSVTDTQYFGPGTRLTVL.

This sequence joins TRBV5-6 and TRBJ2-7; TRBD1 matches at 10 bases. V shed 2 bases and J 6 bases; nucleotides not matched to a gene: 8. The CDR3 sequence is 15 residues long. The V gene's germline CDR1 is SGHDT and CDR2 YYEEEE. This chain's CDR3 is CASSFSRTGGGEQYF. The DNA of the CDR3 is TGTGCCAGCAGCTTTTCCCGGACAGGGGGGGGCGAGCAGTACTTC.

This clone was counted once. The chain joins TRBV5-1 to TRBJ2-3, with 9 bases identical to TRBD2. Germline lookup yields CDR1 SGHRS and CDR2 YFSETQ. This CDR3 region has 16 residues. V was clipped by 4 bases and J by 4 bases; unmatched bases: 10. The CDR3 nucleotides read TGCGCCAGCAGCCCCGGAGCGGGAGGTCTGTCAGATACGCAGTATTTT. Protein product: CASSPGAGGLSDTQYF.

The CDR3 DNA reads as TGCGCCAGCAGCTTGGGGGCTAGCGGCCCCTCGAACACCGGGGAGCTGTTTTTT. Amino acids: CASSLGASGPSNTGELFF. The chain carries TRBV5-1 and TRBJ2-2; 7 bases are shared with TRBD2. CDR3 length equals 18 residues. V lost 0 bases to trimming and J lost 0 bases; unmatched junction nucleotides: 8. Germline V CDR1 and CDR2: SGHRS, YFSETQ.

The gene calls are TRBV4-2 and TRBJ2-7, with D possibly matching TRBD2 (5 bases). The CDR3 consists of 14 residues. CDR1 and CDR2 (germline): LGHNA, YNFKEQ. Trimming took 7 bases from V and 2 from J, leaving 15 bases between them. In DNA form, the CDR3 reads TGTGCCAGCACCCCCCAAGGGAGTCCCTACGAGCAGTACTTC. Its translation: CASTPQGSPYEQYF.

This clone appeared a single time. This CDR3 reads CASSSPGWPLHF. CDR3 bases: TGTGCCAGCAGCTCCCCAGGGTGGCCCCTCCACTTT. The rearrangement uses TRBV7-2 and TRBJ1-6; TRBD1 is a possible D gene (5 bases). There are 12 residues in the CDR3. V was pared by 4 bases and J by 13 bases, with 11 bases between. CDR1 and CDR2 from the germline V gene are SGHTA and FQGNSA.

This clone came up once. The DNA for the CDR3 is TGTGCCAGCGGTCAGGGGGATAATTCACCCCTCCACTTT. This gives the protein CASGQGDNSPLHF. This chain links TRBV9 with TRBJ1-6; TRBD1 agrees at 7 bases. CDR1 is SGDLS and CDR2 is YYNGEE in the germline V gene. The CDR3 runs 13 residues. The V segment lost 7 bases and the J segment 5 bases; nucleotides outside the gene matches: 3.

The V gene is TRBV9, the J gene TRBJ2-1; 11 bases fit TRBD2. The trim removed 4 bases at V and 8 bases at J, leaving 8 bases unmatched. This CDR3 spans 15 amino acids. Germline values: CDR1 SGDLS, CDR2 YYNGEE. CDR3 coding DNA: TGTGCCAGCAGCCCTTCTAGCGGGAGGTACCATGAGCAGTTCTTC. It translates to CASSPSSGRYHEQFF.

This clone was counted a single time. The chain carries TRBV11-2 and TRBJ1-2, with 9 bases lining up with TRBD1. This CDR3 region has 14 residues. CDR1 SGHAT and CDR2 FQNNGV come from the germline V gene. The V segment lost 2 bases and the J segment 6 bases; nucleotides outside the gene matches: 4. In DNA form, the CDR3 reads TGTGCCAGCAGCTTAACAGGGGGCGCGGATGGCTACACCTTC. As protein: CASSLTGGADGYTF.

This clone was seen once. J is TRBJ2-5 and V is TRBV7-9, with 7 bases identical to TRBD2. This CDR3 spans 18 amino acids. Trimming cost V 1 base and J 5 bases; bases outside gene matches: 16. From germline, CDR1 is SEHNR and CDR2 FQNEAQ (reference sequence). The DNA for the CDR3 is TGTGCCAGCAGCTTAGGAGGGCTAGCGGATAACTTCCAGGAGACCCAGTACTTC. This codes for CASSLGGLADNFQETQYF.

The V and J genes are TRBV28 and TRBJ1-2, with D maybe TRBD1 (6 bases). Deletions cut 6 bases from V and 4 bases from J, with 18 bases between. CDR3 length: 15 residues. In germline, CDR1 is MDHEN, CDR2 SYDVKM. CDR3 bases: TGTGCCAGCAGAGAGGGACAAGGTGTTTTCTATGGCTACACCTTC. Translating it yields CASREGQGVFYGYTF.

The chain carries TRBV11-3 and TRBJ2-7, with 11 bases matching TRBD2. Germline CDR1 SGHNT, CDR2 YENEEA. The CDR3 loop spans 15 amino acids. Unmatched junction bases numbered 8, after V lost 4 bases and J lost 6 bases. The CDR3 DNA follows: TGTGCCAGCAGCTCATTAGCGGGAGGGGCGGGCGAGCAGTACTTC. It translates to CASSSLAGGAGEQYF.

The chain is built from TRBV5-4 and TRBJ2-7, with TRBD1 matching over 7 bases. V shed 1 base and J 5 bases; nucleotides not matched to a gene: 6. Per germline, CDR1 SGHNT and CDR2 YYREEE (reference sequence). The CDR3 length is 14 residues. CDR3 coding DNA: TGTGCCAGCAGCTTGAGTCAGGGGGATAACGAGCAGTACTTC. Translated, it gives CASSLSQGDNEQYF.

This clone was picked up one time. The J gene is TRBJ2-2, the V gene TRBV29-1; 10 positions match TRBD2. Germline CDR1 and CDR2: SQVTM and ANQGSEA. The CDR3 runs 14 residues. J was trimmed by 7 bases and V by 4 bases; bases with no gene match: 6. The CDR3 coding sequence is TGCAGCGTTGGTCCTAGCGGGAGAAACGGGGAGCTGTTTTTT. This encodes CSVGPSGRNGELFF.

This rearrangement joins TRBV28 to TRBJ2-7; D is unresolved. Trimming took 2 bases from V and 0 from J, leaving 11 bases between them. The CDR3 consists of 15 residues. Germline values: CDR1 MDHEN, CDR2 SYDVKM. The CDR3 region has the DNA TGTGCCAGCAGTTTACTCGACAATTTCTCCTACGAGCAGTACTTC. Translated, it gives CASSLLDNFSYEQYF.

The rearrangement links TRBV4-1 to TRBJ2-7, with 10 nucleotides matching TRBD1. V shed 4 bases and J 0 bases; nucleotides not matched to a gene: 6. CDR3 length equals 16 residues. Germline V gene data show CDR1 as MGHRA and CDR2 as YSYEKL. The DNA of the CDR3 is TGCGCCAGCAGCCCGCTGGACAGGGGGTACTCCTACGAGCAGTACTTC. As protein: CASSPLDRGYSYEQYF.

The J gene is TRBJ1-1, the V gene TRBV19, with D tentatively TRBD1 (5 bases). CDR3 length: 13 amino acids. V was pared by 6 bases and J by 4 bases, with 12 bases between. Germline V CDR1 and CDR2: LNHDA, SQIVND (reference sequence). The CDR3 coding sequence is TGTGCCAGTAGAACGGACATTCTCACTGAAGCTTTCTTT. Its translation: CASRTDILTEAFF.

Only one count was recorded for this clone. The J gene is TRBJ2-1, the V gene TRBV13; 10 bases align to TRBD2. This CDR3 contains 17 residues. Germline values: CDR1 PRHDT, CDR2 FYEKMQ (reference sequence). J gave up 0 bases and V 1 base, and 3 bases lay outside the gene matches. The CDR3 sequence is CASSLEAGGGSYNEQFF. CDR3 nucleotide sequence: TGTGCCAGCAGCTTAGAAGCGGGAGGGGGCTCCTACAATGAGCAGTTCTTC.

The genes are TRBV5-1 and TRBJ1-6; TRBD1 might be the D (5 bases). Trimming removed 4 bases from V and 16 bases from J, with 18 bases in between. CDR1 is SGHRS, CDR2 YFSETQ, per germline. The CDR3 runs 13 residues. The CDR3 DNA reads TGCGCCAGCAGCCTAACGGGGGTAGAAAGGCTCCACTTT. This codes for CASSLTGVERLHF.

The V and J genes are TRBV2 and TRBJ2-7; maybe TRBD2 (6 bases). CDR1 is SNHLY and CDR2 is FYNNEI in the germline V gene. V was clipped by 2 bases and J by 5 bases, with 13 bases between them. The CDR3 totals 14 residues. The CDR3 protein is CASSETRTIHEQYF. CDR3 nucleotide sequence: TGTGCCAGCAGTGAAACCCGGACTATCCACGAGCAGTACTTC. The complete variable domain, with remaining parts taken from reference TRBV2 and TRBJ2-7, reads EPEVTQTPSHQVTQMGQEVILRCVPISNHLYFYWYRQILGQKVEFLVSFYNNEISEKSEIFDDQFSVERPDGSNFTLKIRSTKLEDSAMYFCASSETRTIHEQYFGPGTRLTVT.